This T cell receptor (beta chain) was captured in a study of regulatory T cells in long-lasting Graves disease. This clonotype was seen at least ten times. This CDR3 region has 15 residues. The germline V gene has CDR1 MNHEY and CDR2 SVGEGT. With 6 bases clipped from V and 9 bases from J, the junction kept 7 bases outside the gene matches. As to time point: newly diagnosed GD, antithyroid drugs for less than 3 months. From PBMCs, RNA was extracted and then used to make the TCR library. In building TCR beta libraries, iRepertoire HTBI primers were used together with Arm-PCR of CDR3 regions. TCRdb independently ran MiXCR on the multiplex PCR reads; one entry per CDR3 protein. The sample includes roughly 250,000 distinct CDR3 sequences, about 18% of them seen just once. This sample also appeared in a second study, on T cells in Graves' hyperthyroidism and ophthalmopathy.

The chain carries TRBV6-2 or TRBV6-3 and TRBJ2-2; TRBD2 matches 13 bases. Here the sequenced sample was peripheral blood mononuclear cells (PBMCs), taken at new diagnosis, from a patient treated with antithyroid drugs. The source is a woman aged 25 to 39 with Graves disease. The CDR3: CASSGTSGTAWELFF. The CDR3 coding sequence is TGTGCCAGCAGCGGGACTAGCGGGACCGCCTGGGAGCTGTTTTTT.